This T cell receptor beta chain was obtained from a study of blood T cell repertoires in COVID-19 (TCRdb year 2020). Background on the whole study: Collaborator samples came from the United States, Italy and Spain and covered acute and convalescent phases of COVID-19. HLA class I and class II types, where available, came from metadata supplied by the sample provider rather than from assay-based typing. The material from the prospective study consisted of cDNA or gDNA derived from T cells, B-cell-depleted T cells, or PBMCs. Subjects who had been exposed to COVID-19, were actively infected with it, or had recovered from it provided the deeply sampled blood TCRbeta repertoires that made up the dataset. The repertoires were released in a freely available public database intended as a resource for research on the immune response to SARS-CoV-2. Samples came from the ongoing ImmuneRACE study (first 160 participants) plus 1,254 subjects from 6 global collaborators. Sample metadata almost always included a de-identified subject ID, COVID-19 status, age in years and sex.

The immunoSEQ Assay, a bias-controlled multiplex PCR, was used to amplify TCRbeta CDR3 regions from genomic DNA. In the paper's pipeline: The number of nucleated cells in each sample was estimated by amplification of reference gene primers within the assay. To quantify the absolute abundance of each unique TCRbeta CDR3 rearrangement, sequence reads were collapsed and filtered. For each sample, productive Simpson clonality was calculated as the square root of Simpson's diversity index over productive rearrangements. Held by TCRdb, this immuneACCESS table contains in-frame sequences only and omits some clones. Under half of the omission traces to an unresolved V gene where checked; the cause of the rest is unknown. V, J and clone size were drawn from that table, and D and trimming were deduced from the DNA. The sample yields approximately 300,000 clones; around nine tenths were counted once. The top ten constitute approximately 5% of the sample.

General findings and caveats noted by the study authors: How much clinical and demographic metadata was included differed by source and by participant, and the metadata was provided uncurated.

In the prospective study, participants were about 18 to 95 years old, resided in 25 or so geographic areas of the United States, and were enrolled through a virtual design. In the prospective study, cohorts were assigned on the basis of participant-reported clinical history obtained from a screening survey and a study questionnaire. For ImmuneRACE Cohort 3, a participant was defined as recovered based on two consecutive negative NP/OP PCR tests, clearance by a healthcare professional, or resolution of symptoms. In the prospective study, mobile phlebotomists collected whole blood, serum and a nasopharyngeal or oropharyngeal swab from each participant. Additional blood draws and questionnaires over an approximately 2-month period could optionally be provided by prospective study participants. Blood samples from the prospective study were shipped frozen or at room temperature prior to DNA extraction.

Remarks on this clone: The target of this receptor is not known. No much larger clone is present one base from it, and per-base qualities are unavailable.

The CDR3 measures 14 amino acids from cysteine to phenylalanine. Only the CDR3 portion is preserved as DNA: 42 bases, with reading frame beginning at the first base. V and J lose 1 base and 7 bases, and a span of 13 bases separates them. Based on the germline V gene (reference sequence), the CDR1 and CDR2 sequences are GTSNPN and SVGIG. The TCR comes from a woman aged 25 to 39 who had recovered from COVID-19. The receptor chain draws on TRBV30 and TRBJ1-4; the D gene is perhaps TRBD1, from 6 matching bases. The sequencing input was PBMCs or T cells enriched from blood (not recorded which). The DNA is as follows: TGTGCCTGGAGTGAAGGCAGGGGTCGTGAAAAACTGTTTTTT. This yields the protein CAWSEGRGREKLFF.